A selection of T cell receptor beta chains follows, all from one sample in a study of response to subunit inactivated influenza vaccine. TCRdb redid the calling of the RT-PCR reads with MiXCR, one entry per CDR3 protein. The table has 500,000 to 600,000 distinct CDR3 sequences, around 13% seen once. Sample: PBMCs from blood, taken less than 13 days after vaccination. The receptors stem from a man over 45 who received an inactivated influenza vaccine. The CDR3 runs from the conserved cysteine through the conserved F or W. D genes are given only for firm matches. Part of the rows lack a size; the others show once, few, many or a class for expanded clones.

clone size: few; D gene: -; V gene: TRBV20-1; J gene: TRBJ2-3; CDR3 length: 15; CDR3 protein: CSARAERGRTDTQYF; CDR3 DNA: TGCAGTGCTAGAGCCGAGAGGGGACGCACAGATACGCAGTATTTT
clone size: -; D gene: -; V gene: TRBV28; J gene: TRBJ2-2; CDR3 length: 16; CDR3 protein: CASSLLGSRNTGELFF; CDR3 DNA: TGTGCCAGCAGTTTATTAGGTTCGCGGAACACCGGGGAGCTGTTTTTT
clone size: many; D gene: -; V gene: TRBV11-2; J gene: TRBJ2-2; CDR3 length: 12; CDR3 protein: CASSPHAVELFF; CDR3 DNA: TGTGCCAGCAGCCCCCACGCCGTGGAGCTGTTTTTT
clone size: few; D gene: -; V gene: TRBV6-1; J gene: TRBJ2-2; CDR3 length: 15; CDR3 protein: CASSPTAGLSGELFF; CDR3 DNA: TGTGCCAGCAGTCCCACCGCGGGGCTCTCCGGGGAGCTGTTTTTT
clone size: -; D gene: TRBD1; V gene: TRBV11-2; J gene: TRBJ2-7; CDR3 length: 15; CDR3 protein: CASRTDRGGSYEQYF; CDR3 DNA: TGTGCCAGCAGAACAGACAGGGGGGGCTCCTACGAGCAGTACTTC
clone size: -; D gene: TRBD2; V gene: TRBV20-1; J gene: TRBJ2-5; CDR3 length: 16; CDR3 protein: CSASGFVAGIQETQYF; CDR3 DNA: TGCAGTGCTAGTGGGTTTGTAGCGGGGATCCAAGAGACCCAGTACTTC
clone size: -; D gene: TRBD1; V gene: TRBV5-1; J gene: TRBJ1-6; CDR3 length: 14; CDR3 protein: CASSEGQRNSPLHF; CDR3 DNA: TGCGCCAGCAGCGAGGGACAGCGAAATTCACCCCTCCACTTT
clone size: few; D gene: -; V gene: TRBV10-3; J gene: TRBJ2-7; CDR3 length: 13; CDR3 protein: CAISGGQNYEQYF; CDR3 DNA: TGTGCCATCAGTGGAGGGCAGAACTACGAGCAGTACTTC
clone size: -; D gene: TRBD2; V gene: TRBV7-2; J gene: TRBJ2-1; CDR3 length: 15; CDR3 protein: CASSLGATSAGEQFF; CDR3 DNA: TGTGCCAGCAGCTTAGGCGCCACTAGCGCAGGTGAGCAGTTCTTC
clone size: -; D gene: -; V gene: TRBV10-2; J gene: TRBJ1-2; CDR3 length: 12; CDR3 protein: CASSEPTYGYTF; CDR3 DNA: TGCGCCAGCAGTGAGCCGACCTATGGCTACACCTTC
clone size: few; D gene: -; V gene: TRBV20-1; J gene: TRBJ2-1; CDR3 length: 13; CDR3 protein: CSIWGLDYNEQFF; CDR3 DNA: TGCAGCATTTGGGGGCTCGACTACAATGAGCAGTTCTTC
clone size: few; D gene: -; V gene: TRBV3-1; J gene: TRBJ1-1; CDR3 length: 14; CDR3 protein: CASIQTGLNTEAFF; CDR3 DNA: TGTGCCAGCATACAAACAGGGTTGAACACTGAAGCTTTCTTT
clone size: many; D gene: -; V gene: TRBV20-1; J gene: TRBJ1-1; CDR3 length: 11; CDR3 protein: CSAPRNTEAFF; CDR3 DNA: TGCAGTGCCCCTAGGAACACTGAAGCTTTCTTT
clone size: -; D gene: -; V gene: TRBV5-5; J gene: TRBJ1-3; CDR3 length: 15; CDR3 protein: CASSSKQGPGNTIYF; CDR3 DNA: TGTGCCAGCAGCTCTAAACAGGGACCTGGAAACACCATATATTTT
clone size: -; D gene: -; V gene: TRBV6-5; J gene: TRBJ2-1; CDR3 length: 13; CDR3 protein: CASSYSIQNEQFF; CDR3 DNA: TGTGCCAGCAGTTACTCGATACAAAATGAGCAGTTCTTC
clone size: few; D gene: TRBD1; V gene: TRBV20-1; J gene: TRBJ2-7; CDR3 length: 14; CDR3 protein: CSAQGQGNTYEQYF; CDR3 DNA: TGCAGTGCCCAAGGACAGGGAAACACCTACGAGCAGTACTTC
clone size: -; D gene: TRBD1; V gene: TRBV3-1; J gene: TRBJ1-2; CDR3 length: 17; CDR3 protein: CASSQALGTGGRDGYTF; CDR3 DNA: TGTGCCAGCAGCCAAGCCCTCGGGACAGGGGGCCGTGATGGCTACACCTTC
clone size: -; D gene: -; V gene: TRBV5-1; J gene: TRBJ1-3; CDR3 length: 15; CDR3 protein: CASRPGSSSGNTIYF; CDR3 DNA: TGCGCCAGCAGACCCGGATCCAGCTCTGGAAACACCATATATTTT
clone size: -; D gene: -; V gene: TRBV3-1; J gene: TRBJ1-5; CDR3 length: 16; CDR3 protein: CASSQDPQSSNQPQHF; CDR3 DNA: TGTGCCAGCAGCCAAGATCCACAGAGTAGCAATCAGCCCCAGCATTTT
clone size: once; D gene: TRBD1; V gene: TRBV5-1; J gene: TRBJ2-2; CDR3 length: 17; CDR3 protein: CAISPGQVNPRTGELFF; CDR3 DNA: TGCGCCATCAGCCCGGGACAGGTCAACCCCCGGACCGGGGAGCTGTTTTTT
clone size: -; D gene: -; V gene: TRBV20-1; J gene: TRBJ1-6; CDR3 length: 13; CDR3 protein: CSVWGRTNSPLHF; CDR3 DNA: TGCAGTGTCTGGGGCCGAACTAATTCACCCCTCCACTTT
clone size: few; D gene: TRBD2; V gene: TRBV11-2; J gene: TRBJ2-7; CDR3 length: 18; CDR3 protein: CASSLVTLGLAGGLEQYF; CDR3 DNA: TGTGCCAGCAGCTTAGTGACCTTGGGACTAGCGGGGGGGCTTGAGCAGTACTTC
clone size: few; D gene: -; V gene: TRBV6-2/TRBV6-3; J gene: TRBJ2-7; CDR3 length: 12; CDR3 protein: CASSYVSLEQYF; CDR3 DNA: TGTGCCAGCAGTTACGTATCTCTCGAGCAGTACTTC
clone size: many; D gene: -; V gene: TRBV5-1; J gene: TRBJ2-7; CDR3 length: 13; CDR3 protein: CASSLSGTYEQYF; CDR3 DNA: TGCGCCAGCAGCTTGTCAGGGACCTACGAGCAGTACTTC
clone size: -; D gene: TRBD2; V gene: TRBV5-1; J gene: TRBJ2-3; CDR3 length: 18; CDR3 protein: CASSRPGLAGGSTDTQYF; CDR3 DNA: TGCGCCAGCAGCCGCCCGGGACTAGCGGGGGGAAGCACAGATACGCAGTATTTT
clone size: -; D gene: TRBD2; V gene: TRBV5-4; J gene: TRBJ2-1; CDR3 length: 15; CDR3 protein: CASSLERGARNEQFF; CDR3 DNA: TGTGCCAGCAGCTTGGAGCGGGGGGCCCGTAATGAGCAGTTCTTC
clone size: few; D gene: TRBD1; V gene: TRBV5-1; J gene: TRBJ2-5; CDR3 length: 15; CDR3 protein: CASSFAPGQQETQYF; CDR3 DNA: TGCGCCAGCAGCTTTGCCCCGGGACAGCAAGAGACCCAGTACTTC
clone size: -; D gene: TRBD1; V gene: TRBV12-3/TRBV12-4; J gene: TRBJ2-1; CDR3 length: 12; CDR3 protein: CASSYRTGSPFF; CDR3 DNA: TGTGCCAGCAGTTACAGGACAGGGTCCCCGTTCTTC
clone size: -; D gene: -; V gene: TRBV2; J gene: TRBJ2-7; CDR3 length: 15; CDR3 protein: CASRGGGSGPYEQYF; CDR3 DNA: TGTGCCAGCAGGGGAGGGGGTAGCGGACCCTACGAGCAGTACTTC
clone size: -; D gene: -; V gene: TRBV21-1; J gene: TRBJ2-3; CDR3 length: 13; CDR3 protein: CASSKGAGDTQYF; CDR3 DNA: TGTGCCAGCAGCAAGGGGGCTGGGGATACGCAGTATTTT
clone size: -; D gene: -; V gene: TRBV12-3/TRBV12-4; J gene: TRBJ1-4; CDR3 length: 14; CDR3 protein: CASSRLGTNEKLFF; CDR3 DNA: TGTGCCAGCAGTAGACTTGGAACTAATGAAAAACTGTTTTTT
clone size: -; D gene: -; V gene: TRBV6-1; J gene: TRBJ2-3; CDR3 length: 18; CDR3 protein: CASSEAFAGLASTDTQYF; CDR3 DNA: TGTGCCAGCAGTGAAGCGTTTGCGGGGCTAGCTAGCACAGATACGCAGTATTTT
clone size: few; D gene: -; V gene: TRBV4-3; J gene: TRBJ1-2; CDR3 length: 13; CDR3 protein: CASSRPGLYGYTF; CDR3 DNA: TGCGCCAGCAGCCGTCCAGGGCTCTATGGCTACACCTTC
clone size: few; D gene: -; V gene: TRBV28; J gene: TRBJ2-1; CDR3 length: 15; CDR3 protein: CASSPPRGIGNEQFF; CDR3 DNA: TGTGCCAGCAGCCCCCCCCGGGGGATTGGGAATGAGCAGTTCTTC
clone size: -; D gene: TRBD2; V gene: TRBV11-2; J gene: TRBJ2-7; CDR3 length: 14; CDR3 protein: CASSASGIMYEQYF; CDR3 DNA: TGTGCCAGCAGCGCTAGCGGGATAATGTACGAGCAGTACTTC
clone size: -; D gene: TRBD1; V gene: TRBV28; J gene: TRBJ2-1; CDR3 length: 14; CDR3 protein: CASSLGTGIGEQFF; CDR3 DNA: TGTGCCAGCAGTTTAGGGACAGGGATTGGTGAGCAGTTCTTC
clone size: -; D gene: -; V gene: TRBV11-3; J gene: TRBJ2-3; CDR3 length: 16; CDR3 protein: CASSLSGRGASDTQYF; CDR3 DNA: TGTGCCAGCAGCTTATCAGGGCGGGGCGCGTCAGATACGCAGTATTTT
clone size: many; D gene: -; V gene: TRBV6-2/TRBV6-3; J gene: TRBJ1-1; CDR3 length: 14; CDR3 protein: CASTRPRGAAEAFF; CDR3 DNA: TGTGCCAGCACCCGACCGCGAGGGGCCGCGGAAGCTTTCTTT
clone size: -; D gene: TRBD1; V gene: TRBV11-2; J gene: TRBJ2-2; CDR3 length: 14; CDR3 protein: CASSLQGAVGELFF; CDR3 DNA: TGTGCCAGCAGCTTACAGGGGGCGGTGGGGGAGCTGTTTTTT
clone size: few; D gene: TRBD1; V gene: TRBV12-3/TRBV12-4; J gene: TRBJ2-1; CDR3 length: 13; CDR3 protein: CASSLSGGNEQFF; CDR3 DNA: TGTGCCAGCAGTTTGTCAGGGGGCAATGAGCAGTTCTTC
clone size: few; D gene: -; V gene: TRBV7-2; J gene: TRBJ2-1; CDR3 length: 17; CDR3 protein: CASSARQTASSYNEQFF; CDR3 DNA: TGTGCCAGCAGCGCCCGTCAAACAGCTAGCTCCTACAATGAGCAGTTCTTC
clone size: few; D gene: -; V gene: TRBV9; J gene: TRBJ2-1; CDR3 length: 17; CDR3 protein: CASSVGDSLLTYNEQFF; CDR3 DNA: TGTGCCAGCAGCGTAGGGGACTCTCTTTTAACCTACAATGAGCAGTTCTTC
clone size: few; D gene: -; V gene: TRBV12-3/TRBV12-4; J gene: TRBJ2-1; CDR3 length: 15; CDR3 protein: CASSLTASTYNEQFF; CDR3 DNA: TGTGCCAGCAGTTTAACCGCTAGCACGTACAATGAGCAGTTCTTC
clone size: -; D gene: TRBD2; V gene: TRBV20-1; J gene: TRBJ2-3; CDR3 length: 14; CDR3 protein: CSAIAGGPTDTQYF; CDR3 DNA: TGCAGTGCTATAGCGGGAGGGCCGACAGATACGCAGTATTTT